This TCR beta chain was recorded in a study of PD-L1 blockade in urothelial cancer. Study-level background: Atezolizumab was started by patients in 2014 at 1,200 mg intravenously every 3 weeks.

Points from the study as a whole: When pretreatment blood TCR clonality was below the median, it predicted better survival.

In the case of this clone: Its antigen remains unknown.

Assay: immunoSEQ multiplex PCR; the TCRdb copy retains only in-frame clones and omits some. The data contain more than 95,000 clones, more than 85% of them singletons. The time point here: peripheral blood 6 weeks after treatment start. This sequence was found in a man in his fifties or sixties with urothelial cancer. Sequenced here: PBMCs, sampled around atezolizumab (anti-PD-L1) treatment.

DNA of the CDR3: TGTGCCAGCAGCCAAGACAGGGGATGGACTGAAGCTTTCTTT. This translates into CASSQDRGWTEAFF. The chain recombines TRBV7-3 with TRBJ1-1; the match to TRBD1 covers 8 bases. The V gene end was trimmed by 5 bases and the J gene end by 5 bases; junction bases not matched to a gene: 7. The CDR3 sequence is 14 residues long. The V gene's germline CDR1 is SGHTA and CDR2 FQGTGA. The whole variable domain, filled in from reference TRBV7-3 and TRBJ1-1, reads GAGVSQTPSNKVTEKGKYVELRCDPISGHTALYWYRQSLGQGPEFLIYFQGTGAADDSGLPNDRFFAVRPEGSVSTLKIQRTERGDSAVYLCASSQDRGWTEAFFGQGTRLTVV.